This paragraph covers one T cell receptor beta chain sequence. The data derive from a study of control samples from healthy donors and cancer patients. Between the trimmed V and J ends, which lost 4 bases and 5 bases, there was a span of 13 bases. CDR1 is KGHDR and CDR2 is SFDVKD in the germline V gene. This CDR3 has 14 residues. Assay: immunoSEQ multiplex PCR; the TCRdb copy retains only in-frame clones and omits some. The table has some 89,000 clones, about 84% seen once. The clonotype comes from a woman in her 40s in good health. This chain joins TRBV24-1 and TRBJ1-2; D gene ambiguous. Specimen: blood. The CDR3 is CATSDPLRQYGYTF. As DNA, the CDR3 is TGTGCCACCAGTGACCCTCTTCGGCAGTATGGCTACACCTTC.